The 13 T cell receptor beta chains reported below all come from one sample, sequenced in a study of identical twins. TCRdb fed the 5' RACE reads into MiXCR, producing one record per CDR3 protein. The sample contains 280,000 or so distinct CDR3 sequences, more than 6.5% of which appear only once. These sequences were also reported in another study, on yellow fever vaccine responses in identical twins.

The specimen was memory (CD45RO+) T cells sorted from blood. These TCRs come from a woman younger than 35 in good health.

This clonotype was detected only a few times. J is TRBJ1-2 and V is TRBV12-3 or TRBV12-4; 12 nucleotides match TRBD1. The CDR3 spans 17 residues. After removal of 7 bases from V and 4 bases from J, the junction contained 13 bases not matched to a gene. In DNA form, the CDR3 reads TGTGCCAGCAATCCCGGGACAGGGGGCAAAGAAGGCTATGGCTACACCTTC. Amino acids: CASNPGTGGKEGYGYTF.

This clonotype has a handful of counts. The genes are TRBV7-9 and TRBJ1-2; 7 bases are a match to TRBD1. This CDR3 is built from 13 residues. Germline trimming cut 1 base from V and 7 bases from J; bases unmatched to any gene: 3. Germline V lookup: CDR1 SEHNR, CDR2 FQNEAQ (reference sequence). CDR3: CASSLGAGGGYTF. The CDR3 DNA sequence: TGTGCCAGCAGCTTAGGTGCAGGGGGTGGCTACACCTTC.

This clonotype was recorded a few times. The chain has TRBV18 and TRBJ2-7, with D perhaps TRBD1 (6 bases). This CDR3 comprises 14 residues. V lost 2 bases, J lost 1 base, and 9 bases lay in between. CDR1 is KGHSH, CDR2 LQKENI, per germline. The CDR3 sequence: CASSPRDTSYEQYF. The CDR3 region has the DNA TGTGCCAGCTCACCAAGGGACACTTCCTACGAGCAGTACTTC.

This clonotype showed up many times. The chain uses TRBV15 and TRBJ2-1, with 8 bases that match TRBD2. The CDR3 runs to 15 residues. V shed 6 bases and J 2 bases; nucleotides not matched to a gene: 6. CDR1 and CDR2 from the germline V gene are LNHNV and YYDKDF (reference sequence). CDR3 sequence (DNA): TGTGCCACCAGGGCACCGGGACTAGCCTACAATGAGCAGTTCTTC. Amino acids: CATRAPGLAYNEQFF.

This clonotype has just a few counts. The chain combines TRBV2 with TRBJ1-2; 8 bases align to TRBD1. With V trimmed by 7 bases and J by 8 bases, 6 bases remained unmatched. CDR1 is SNHLY and CDR2 is FYNNEI in the germline V gene. The CDR3 contains 12 residues. The CDR3 loop is CASTTGGGGYTF. The CDR3 nucleotides read TGTGCCAGCACCACAGGGGGAGGCGGCTACACCTTC.

The rearrangement links TRBV10-3 to TRBJ1-2; D is undetermined. The CDR3 has 14 amino acids. CDR1 and CDR2 (germline): ENHRY, SYGVKD. V dropped 2 bases and J dropped 2 bases, with 9 bases sitting between them. CDR3 nucleotides: TGTGCCATCAGTGAGGGTGGCGGAAACTATGGCTACACCTTC. Translated, it gives CAISEGGGNYGYTF.

V gene TRBV4-1 combines with J gene TRBJ1-5, with 9 bases matching TRBD1. This CDR3 is 14 amino acids long. From germline, CDR1 is MGHRA and CDR2 YSYEKL. The J segment lost 6 bases and the V segment lost 0 bases, leaving 0 bases of the junction unmatched. The CDR3 is CASSQEQGAQPQHF. The CDR3 region has the DNA TGCGCCAGCAGCCAAGAACAGGGGGCTCAGCCCCAGCATTTT.

This clonotype was seen only a few times. V and J are TRBV5-6 and TRBJ2-6, with 8 positions matching TRBD1. There are 18 residues in the CDR3. The J segment lost 0 bases and the V segment lost 1 base, leaving 6 bases of the junction unmatched. Per germline, CDR1 SGHDT and CDR2 YYEEEE. The CDR3 region has the DNA TGTGCCAGCAGCTTGACTGGACAGGGTTTCTCTGGGGCCAACGTCCTGACTTTC. It translates to CASSLTGQGFSGANVLTF.

This clonotype was seen at least ten times. The gene calls are TRBV7-2 and TRBJ2-2; D unresolved. CDR1 and CDR2 (germline): SGHTA, FQGNSA. The V gene lost 4 bases and the J gene lost 4 bases, with 7 bases spanning the gap. This CDR3 has 13 amino acids. The CDR3, as DNA: TGTGCCAGCAGCTCTACCCTCACCGGGGAGCTGTTTTTT. Translation: CASSSTLTGELFF.

The sample holds a few counts of this clonotype. The chain joins TRBV5-4 to TRBJ1-4; TRBD1 aligns across 9 bases. From germline, CDR1 is SGHNT and CDR2 YYREEE (reference sequence). V gave up 4 bases and J gave up 7 bases; unmatched junction bases: 8. The CDR3 is 15 residues long. Here the CDR3 reads CASSQQGQGREKLFF. DNA of the CDR3: TGTGCCAGCAGCCAACAAGGACAGGGGCGTGAAAAACTGTTTTTT.

This clonotype was recorded many times. The rearrangement links TRBV24-1 to TRBJ2-3; 15 bases match TRBD2. This CDR3 comprises 17 residues. After removal of 3 bases from V and 4 bases from J, the junction contained 4 bases not matched to a gene. Germline assignment: CDR1 KGHDR and CDR2 SFDVKD. The CDR3, as DNA: TGTGCCACCAGTGATATTTGGACTAGCGGGAGGGCAGATACGCAGTATTTT. Protein product: CATSDIWTSGRADTQYF.

This clonotype was seen a few times. V gene TRBV28 combines with J gene TRBJ2-4, with 9 bases identical to TRBD2. The germline V gene encodes CDR1 MDHEN and CDR2 SYDVKM. This CDR3 has 14 residues. The junction had 8 bases not matched to a gene; V was cut back by 7 bases and J by 7 bases. The CDR3 spells CASTGGTSWNIQYF. Written as DNA, the CDR3 is TGTGCCAGCACGGGGGGGACTAGCTGGAACATTCAGTACTTC.

The chain combines TRBV9 with TRBJ2-3; possible D gene TRBD1, 6 bases. V lost 4 bases and J 4 bases, leaving 10 bases between the germline ends. This CDR3 contains 13 residues. Germline assignment: CDR1 SGDLS and CDR2 YYNGEE. This CDR3 reads CASSLDRPDTQYF. The CDR3 nucleotides are TGTGCCAGCAGCCTCGACAGGCCAGATACGCAGTATTTT.